This T cell receptor beta chain came from a study of blood T cell repertoires in COVID-19. The germline V gene encodes CDR1 KGHSH and CDR2 LQKENI. The CDR3 runs 15 residues. Trimming took off 5 bases at V and 8 bases at J, with 19 bases between the two ends. Assay used: immunoSEQ multiplex PCR; TCRdb lists only in-frame clones, some missing. The sample contains some 48,000 clones, around 80% of which appear only once. Material for sequencing was peripheral blood. This TCR was sampled from a human donor in a cohort sampled during active COVID-19. The rearrangement joins TRBV18 to TRBJ2-1; weak D call: TRBD1 (6 bases). The DNA for the CDR3 is TGTGCCAGCTCAGAGACGGGGCAGGGGTTCGATGAGCAGTTCTTC. This gives the protein CASSETGQGFDEQFF.